This T cell receptor beta chain was documented in a study of Ad26.COV2.S vaccination and SARS-CoV-2 variants. Trimming removed 4 bases from V and 4 bases from J; junction bases left unmatched: 7. The CDR3 covers 14 residues. CDR1 is SGHNT and CDR2 is YYREEE in the germline V gene (reference sequence). Treatment specified: about 20 received Ad26.COV2.S at low or high dose, single or two shots; roughly five received placebo; per-sample allocation not given. The samples were gathered on day 63 after the first injection of vaccine or placebo. The table came from immunoSEQ multiplex PCR; TCRdb's copy has only in-frame clones and leaves some out. The profile covers 510,000 or so clones, with around 88% appearing a single time and roughly 13% taken by the ten largest.

Sequenced here: peripheral blood, sampled in a trial of Ad26.COV2.S vaccine versus placebo. The J gene is TRBJ1-2, the V gene TRBV5-4; 7 bases align to TRBD1. This TCR came from a person aged 18 to 59 who received the Ad26.COV2.S COVID-19 vaccine or a placebo. The CDR3 sequence: CASSPDRIAYGYTF. The CDR3 region has the DNA TGTGCCAGCAGCCCGGACAGGATTGCCTATGGCTACACCTTC. Full variable domain (missing parts from reference TRBV5-4 and TRBJ1-2): ETGVTQSPTHLIKTRGQQVTLRCSSQSGHNTVSWYQQALGQGPQFIFQYYREEENGRGNFPPRFSGLQFPNYSSELNVNALELDDSALYLCASSPDRIAYGYTFGSGTRLTVV.